This TCR beta chain comes out of a study of T cell clonality in common variable immunodeficiency. Measured with immunoSEQ multiplex PCR; TCRdb has only the in-frame clones, and not every one. The repertoire has some 38,000 clones, none seen only once; the ten largest take approximately 9.8%. Study-level points and caveats: Repertoire-complication correlations in CVID were limited by patient heterogeneity.

This CDR3 is built from 15 residues. Germline V gene data show CDR1 as SGHTA and CDR2 as FQGNSA. V lost 2 bases to trimming and J lost 1 base, with 11 bases between them. This clone was observed a few times. Its specificity is unknown. The observed sequence ends 3 residues before the CDR3 terminus, with the missing tail filled in from the germline J gene. The sequencing input was peripheral blood mononuclear cells. This clonotype was obtained from a person between 18 and 69 years old in good health. The chain uses TRBV7-2 and TRBJ2-5; tentative D call: TRBD1 (5 bases). CDR3 region: CASSLIGAGQETQYF. The DNA read from the CDR3 is TGTGCCAGCAGCTTAATTGGGGCCGGCCAAGAGACC.